The following is a T cell receptor (beta chain) sequence with its context. Clones were read by immunoSEQ multiplex PCR, and TCRdb kept only the in-frame ones, dropping some. The sample includes about 280,000 clones, around 88% seen only once; the top ten take roughly 5.1%. Germline CDR1 reads SGHVS; CDR2 reads FQNEAQ. This CDR3 has 14 amino acids. Trimming shortened V by 1 base and J by 3 bases, and 10 bases separated the two germline ends. This sample was included in a study of blood T cell repertoires in COVID-19. Sequenced input: peripheral blood. This chain uses TRBV7-8 with TRBJ2-7; D may be TRBD2 (5 bases). This TCR was recovered from a man aged 35-49 years with acute or convalescent COVID-19. The CDR3 DNA reads TGTGCCAGCAGCTTAGGCGGGCGCCGCTACGAGCAGTACTTC. This codes for CASSLGGRRYEQYF.